This TCR beta chain was sequenced during a study of neurological immune-mediated disorders. The output of every sequencing run exceeded 170 million TCR-beta sequences, derived from 15-18 subjects. TCRdb ran MiXCR on the 5' RACE reads and lists one entry per CDR3 protein. The data contain tens of thousands of distinct CDR3 sequences, roughly 17% of them singletons. V was trimmed by 7 bases and J by 0 bases, leaving 12 bases between them. This CDR3 has 15 residues. In its sample, this clonotype was seen many times. The TCR sequence derives from a middle-aged woman in good health. This chain joins TRBV12-3 or TRBV12-4 and TRBJ2-2; the D gene is possibly TRBD1 (6 bases). Sequencing input: PBMCs. CDR3 coding DNA: TGTGCCAGCACCTTTCGGACAGCGAACACCGGGGAGCTGTTTTTT. Its protein is CASTFRTANTGELFF.